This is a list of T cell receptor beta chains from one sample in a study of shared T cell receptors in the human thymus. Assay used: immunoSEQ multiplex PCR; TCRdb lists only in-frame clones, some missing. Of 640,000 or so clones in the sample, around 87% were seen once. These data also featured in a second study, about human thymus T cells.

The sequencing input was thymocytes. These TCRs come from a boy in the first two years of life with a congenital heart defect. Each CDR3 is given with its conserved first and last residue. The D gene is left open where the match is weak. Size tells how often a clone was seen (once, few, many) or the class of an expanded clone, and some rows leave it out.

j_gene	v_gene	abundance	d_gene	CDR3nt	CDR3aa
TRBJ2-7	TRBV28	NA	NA	TGTGCCAGCAGAGGGGGAGAGCAGTACTTC	CASRGGEQYF
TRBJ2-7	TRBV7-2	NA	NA	TGTGCCAGCAGCTTAGTCGGGGTAGGCGAGCAGTACTTC	CASSLVGVGEQYF
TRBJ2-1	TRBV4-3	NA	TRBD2	TGCGCCAGCAGCCCACAGACTAGCGCGGGATCCATTGAGCAGTTCTTC	CASSPQTSAGSIEQFF
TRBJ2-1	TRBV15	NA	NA	TGTGCCACCAGCAGGGAGCCTGGCAATGAGCAGTTCTTC	CATSREPGNEQFF
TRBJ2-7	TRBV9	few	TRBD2	TGTGCCAGCAGCGCGGGACTAGCGGGCCCCGAAACCTACGAGCAGTACTTC	CASSAGLAGPETYEQYF
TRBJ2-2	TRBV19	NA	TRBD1	TGTGCCAGTAGTATACGGCAGGGGGAAAGCACCGGGGAGCTGTTTTTT	CASSIRQGESTGELFF
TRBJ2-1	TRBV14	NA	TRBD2	TGTGCCAGCAGCCTCAGGCGAGGACTAGCGGGATACAATGAGCAGTTCTTC	CASSLRRGLAGYNEQFF
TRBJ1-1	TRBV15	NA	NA	TGTGCCACCAGCAGAGATTATGGGCGGGTCTCCATGAACACTGAAGCTTTCTTT	CATSRDYGRVSMNTEAFF
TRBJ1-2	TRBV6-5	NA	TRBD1	TGTGCCAGCCGACCCCCGGGGACAGGGGGAGTTGGCTACACCTTC	CASRPPGTGGVGYTF
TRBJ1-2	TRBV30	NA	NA	TGTGCCTGGAGTGAGTGGAGGGGCAGTTATGGCTACACCTTC	CAWSEWRGSYGYTF
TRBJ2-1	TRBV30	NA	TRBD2	TGTGCCTGGACCAGCGGGGCTAGCGGCTACAATGAGCAGTTCTTC	CAWTSGASGYNEQFF
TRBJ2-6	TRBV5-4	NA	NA	TGTGCCAGCAGCTTGGTCCAGGCCTCTCTCTCTGGGGCCAACGTCCTGACTTTC	CASSLVQASLSGANVLTF
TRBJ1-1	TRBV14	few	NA	TGTGCCAGCAGCCCGAAGACGGAGGGAGCTTTCTTT	CASSPKTEGAFF
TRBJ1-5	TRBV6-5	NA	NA	TGTGCCAGCAGTTACTCGTACGAGAATCAGCCCCAGCATTTT	CASSYSYENQPQHF
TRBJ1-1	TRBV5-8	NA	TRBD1	TGTGCCAGCAGCACCCGGACAGGGATGAACACTGAAGCTTTCTTT	CASSTRTGMNTEAFF
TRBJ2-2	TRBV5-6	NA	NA	TGTGCCAGCAGCTCCAGGGGATCGGGCGACACCGGGGAGCTGTTTTTT	CASSSRGSGDTGELFF
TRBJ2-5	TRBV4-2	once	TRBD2	TGTGCCAGCAGCCAAGAGCATCGACGTCTAGCGGGGGCACCGGGGGGGGAGACCCAGTACTTC	CASSQEHRRLAGAPGGETQYF
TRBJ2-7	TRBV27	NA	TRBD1	TGTGCCAGCAGTCCACGGACAGGGGCGTACGACGAGCAGTACTTC	CASSPRTGAYDEQYF
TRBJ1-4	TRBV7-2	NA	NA	TGTGCCAGCAGCTTCTTAGGGCAGGGTGATGAAAAACTGTTTTTT	CASSFLGQGDEKLFF
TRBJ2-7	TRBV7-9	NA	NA	TGTGCCAGCAGCCTAGAACAGGGAGACGGCGGAACCGAGCAGTACTTC	CASSLEQGDGGTEQYF
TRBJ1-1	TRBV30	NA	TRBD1	TGTGCCTGGGGGGAGACAGGGGCCACTGAAGCTTTCTTT	CAWGETGATEAFF
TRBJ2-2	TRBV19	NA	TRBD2	TGTGCCAGTAGCCCTGGGACTAGCGGAATTACCGGGGAGCTGTTTTTT	CASSPGTSGITGELFF
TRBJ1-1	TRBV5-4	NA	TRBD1	TGTGCCAGCAGCTTGGGGGCCGGGGACAGGGGGCTTCCTACTGAAGCTTTCTTT	CASSLGAGDRGLPTEAFF
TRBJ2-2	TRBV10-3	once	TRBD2	TGTGCCATCGCGTTTAGCGGGAGAGGGGGGACCACCGGGGAGCTGTTTTTT	CAIAFSGRGGTTGELFF
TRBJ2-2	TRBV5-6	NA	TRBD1	TGTGCCAGCAGCCCCGGACAGGGATACACCGGGGAGCTGTTTTTT	CASSPGQGYTGELFF
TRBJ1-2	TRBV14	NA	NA	TGTGCCAGCAGCCTGGATCACCCCGGGGGCGGGAGTGGCTACACCTTC	CASSLDHPGGGSGYTF
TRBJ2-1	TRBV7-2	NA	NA	TGTGCCAGCAGCTTATTTCGGGAGAGAGGGCGGTTCTTC	CASSLFRERGRFF
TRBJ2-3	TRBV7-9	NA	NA	TGTGCCAGCACCACCACACAGGGCAGGGATACGCAGTATTTT	CASTTTQGRDTQYF
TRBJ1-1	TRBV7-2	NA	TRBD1	TGTGCCAGCATTAAGGGGGGACAGGTAGCTTTCTTT	CASIKGGQVAFF
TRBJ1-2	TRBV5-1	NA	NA	TGCGCCAGCAGAAGGGAGGGATATAACTATGGCTACACCTTC	CASRREGYNYGYTF
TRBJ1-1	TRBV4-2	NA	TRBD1	TGTGCCAGCAGCCAAATTTTTAGACGAGGGGGCGGACCTGAAGCTTTCTTT	CASSQIFRRGGGPEAFF
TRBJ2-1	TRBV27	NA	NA	TGTGCCAGCAGTCCGGGACTGCACTCCTACAATGAGCAGTTCTTC	CASSPGLHSYNEQFF
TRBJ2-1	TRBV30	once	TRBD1	TGTGCCTGGTTACAGGGGGCGAATGAGCAGTTCTTC	CAWLQGANEQFF
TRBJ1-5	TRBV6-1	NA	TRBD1	TGTGCCAGCAGTGAAGGGGACAGGCGATTGGGGCCCCAGCATTTT	CASSEGDRRLGPQHF
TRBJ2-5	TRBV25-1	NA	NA	TGTGCCAGCAGTGAATTGAGTAGGGGCCGAGAGACCCAGTACTTC	CASSELSRGRETQYF
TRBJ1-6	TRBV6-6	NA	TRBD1	TGTGCCAGCAGTTACGAGAGGGGGCAGAGCGGTTCACCCCTCCACTTT	CASSYERGQSGSPLHF
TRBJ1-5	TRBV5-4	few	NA	TGTGCCAGCAGCTTCCGGGGACAGCCCCAGCATTTT	CASSFRGQPQHF
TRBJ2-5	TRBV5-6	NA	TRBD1	TGTGCCAGCAGCTCCGGGACAGCAAGGTGTCAAGAGACCCAGTACTTC	CASSSGTARCQETQYF
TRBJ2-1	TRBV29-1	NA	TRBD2	TGCAGCGTTGAGTCTAGCGGGAGGGGCTCCTACAATGAGCAGTTCTTC	CSVESSGRGSYNEQFF
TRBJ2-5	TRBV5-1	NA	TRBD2	TGCGCCAGCAGCTTGGTTCTAGCGGGAGGGCCGCGCTCGCCCCAGTACTTC	CASSLVLAGGPRSPQYF
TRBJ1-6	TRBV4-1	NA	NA	TGCGCCAGCAGCCAAGACAGAGGCTCCTATAATTCACCCCTCCACTTT	CASSQDRGSYNSPLHF
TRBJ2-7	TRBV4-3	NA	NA	TGCGCCAGCAGCCGGGTCGGTCACAGGGTCCCTCTCTACGAGCAGTACTTC	CASSRVGHRVPLYEQYF
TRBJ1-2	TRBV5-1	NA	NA	TGCGCCAGCAGCCCTGACATATTTAACTATGGCTACACCTTC	CASSPDIFNYGYTF
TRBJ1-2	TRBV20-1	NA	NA	TGCAGTGCTGCAGGTGGGGGCGGCTACACCTTC	CSAAGGGGYTF